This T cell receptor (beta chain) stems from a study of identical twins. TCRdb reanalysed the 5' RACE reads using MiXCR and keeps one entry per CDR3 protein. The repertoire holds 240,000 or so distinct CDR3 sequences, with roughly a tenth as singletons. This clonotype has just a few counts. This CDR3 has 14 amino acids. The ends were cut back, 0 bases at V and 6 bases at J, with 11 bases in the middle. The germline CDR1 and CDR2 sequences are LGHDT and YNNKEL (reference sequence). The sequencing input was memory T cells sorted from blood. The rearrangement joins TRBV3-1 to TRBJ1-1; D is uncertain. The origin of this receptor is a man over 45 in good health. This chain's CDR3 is CASSQDYPGSEAFF. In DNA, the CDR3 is TGTGCCAGCAGCCAAGATTATCCGGGCTCTGAAGCTTTCTTT.